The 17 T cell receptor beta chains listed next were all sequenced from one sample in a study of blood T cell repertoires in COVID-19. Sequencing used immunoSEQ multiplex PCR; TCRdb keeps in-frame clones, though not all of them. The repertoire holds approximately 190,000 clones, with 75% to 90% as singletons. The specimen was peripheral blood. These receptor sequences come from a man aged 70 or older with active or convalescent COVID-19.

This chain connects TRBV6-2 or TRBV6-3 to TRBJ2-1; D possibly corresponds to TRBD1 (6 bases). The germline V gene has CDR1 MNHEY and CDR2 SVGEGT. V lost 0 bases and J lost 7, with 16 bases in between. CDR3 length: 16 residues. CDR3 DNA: TGTGCCAGCAGTTACTCGATCAGGGGCATACTTAATGAGCAGTTCTTC. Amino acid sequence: CASSYSIRGILNEQFF.

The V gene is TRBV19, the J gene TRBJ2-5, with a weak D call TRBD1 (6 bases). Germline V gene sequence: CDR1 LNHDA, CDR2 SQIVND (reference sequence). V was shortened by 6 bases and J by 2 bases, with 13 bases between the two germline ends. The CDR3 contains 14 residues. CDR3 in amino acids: CASRGGQLQETQYF. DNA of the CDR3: TGTGCCAGTAGAGGGGGACAACTACAAGAGACCCAGTACTTC.

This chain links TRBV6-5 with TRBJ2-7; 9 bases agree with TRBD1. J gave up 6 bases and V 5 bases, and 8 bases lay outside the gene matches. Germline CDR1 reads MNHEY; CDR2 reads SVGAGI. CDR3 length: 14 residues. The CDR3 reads CASSTRDRDGEQYF. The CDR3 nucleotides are TGTGCCAGCAGTACTCGGGACAGGGACGGCGAGCAGTACTTC.

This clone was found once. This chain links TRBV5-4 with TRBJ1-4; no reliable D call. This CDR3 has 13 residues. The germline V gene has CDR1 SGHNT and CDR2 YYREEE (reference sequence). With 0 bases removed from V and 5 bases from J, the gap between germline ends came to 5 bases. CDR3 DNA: TGTGCCAGCAGCTTGGCCGGGAATGAAAAACTGTTTTTT. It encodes CASSLAGNEKLFF.

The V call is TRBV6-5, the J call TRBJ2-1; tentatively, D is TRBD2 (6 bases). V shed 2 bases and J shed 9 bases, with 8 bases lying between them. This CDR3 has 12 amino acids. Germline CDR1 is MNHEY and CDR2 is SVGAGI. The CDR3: CASSYPGVEQFF. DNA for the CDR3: TGTGCCAGCAGTTACCCGGGGGTTGAGCAGTTCTTC.

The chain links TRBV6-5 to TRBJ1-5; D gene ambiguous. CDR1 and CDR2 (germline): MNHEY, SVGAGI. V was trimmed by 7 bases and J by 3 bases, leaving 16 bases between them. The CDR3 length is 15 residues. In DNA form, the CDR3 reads TGTGCCAGCATCACAAAGGGAGGGCACAATCAGCCCCAGCATTTT. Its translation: CASITKGGHNQPQHF.

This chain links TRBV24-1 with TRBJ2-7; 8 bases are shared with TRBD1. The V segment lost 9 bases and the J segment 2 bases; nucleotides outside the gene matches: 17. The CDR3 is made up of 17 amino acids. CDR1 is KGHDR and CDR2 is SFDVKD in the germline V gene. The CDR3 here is CATVSSGGFVPTYEQYF. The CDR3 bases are TGTGCCACCGTGAGCTCAGGGGGCTTTGTTCCCACCTACGAGCAGTACTTC.

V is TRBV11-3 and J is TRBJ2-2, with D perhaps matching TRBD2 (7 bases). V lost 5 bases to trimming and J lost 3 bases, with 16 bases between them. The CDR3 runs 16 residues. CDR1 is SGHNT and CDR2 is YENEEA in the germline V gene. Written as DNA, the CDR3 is TGTGCCAGCAGCGGGGGGGCCCTCCCCGACACCGGGGAGCTGTTTTTT. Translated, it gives CASSGGALPDTGELFF.

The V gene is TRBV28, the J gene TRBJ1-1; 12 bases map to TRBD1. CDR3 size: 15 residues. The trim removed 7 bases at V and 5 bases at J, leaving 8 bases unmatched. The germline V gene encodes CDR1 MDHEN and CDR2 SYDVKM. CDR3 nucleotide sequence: TGTGCCAGCAAAGGGACAGGGGGCGTGAGAACTGAAGCTTTCTTT. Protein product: CASKGTGGVRTEAFF.

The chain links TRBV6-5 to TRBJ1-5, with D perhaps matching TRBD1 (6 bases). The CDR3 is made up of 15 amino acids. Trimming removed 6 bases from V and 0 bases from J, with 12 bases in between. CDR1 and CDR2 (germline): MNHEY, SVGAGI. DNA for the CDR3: TGTGCCAGCAGGAGGACAGTCGATAGCAATCAGCCCCAGCATTTT. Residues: CASRRTVDSNQPQHF.

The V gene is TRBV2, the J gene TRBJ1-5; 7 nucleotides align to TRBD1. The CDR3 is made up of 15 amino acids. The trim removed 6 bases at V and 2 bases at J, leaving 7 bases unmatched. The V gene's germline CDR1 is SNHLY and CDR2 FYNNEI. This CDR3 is CASSLDRVGNQPQHF. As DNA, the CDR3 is TGTGCCAGCAGCCTCGACAGGGTAGGCAATCAGCCCCAGCATTTT. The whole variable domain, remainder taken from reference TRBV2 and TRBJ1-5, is EPEVTQTPSHQVTQMGQEVILRCVPISNHLYFYWYRQILGQKVEFLVSFYNNEISEKSEIFDDQFSVERPDGSNFTLKIRSTKLEDSAMYFCASSLDRVGNQPQHFGDGTRLSIL.

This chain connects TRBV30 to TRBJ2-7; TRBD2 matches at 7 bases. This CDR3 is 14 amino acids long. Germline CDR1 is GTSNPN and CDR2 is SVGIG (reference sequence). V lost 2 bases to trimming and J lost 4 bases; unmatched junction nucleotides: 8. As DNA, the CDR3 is TGTGCCTGGAGTCCGGGCGGGAGTTTATACGAGCAGTACTTC. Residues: CAWSPGGSLYEQYF. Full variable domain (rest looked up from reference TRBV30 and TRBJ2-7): SQTIHQWPATLVQPVGSPLSLECTVEGTSNPNLYWYRQAAGRGLQLLFYSVGIGQISSEVPQNLSASRPQDRQFILSSKKLLLSDSGFYLCAWSPGGSLYEQYFGPGTRLTVT.

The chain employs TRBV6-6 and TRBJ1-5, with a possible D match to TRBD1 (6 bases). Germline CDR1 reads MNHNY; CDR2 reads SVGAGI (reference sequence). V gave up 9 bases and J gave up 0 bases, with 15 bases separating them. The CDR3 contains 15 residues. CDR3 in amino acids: CASQTQGRSNQPQHF. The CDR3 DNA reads TGTGCCAGTCAAACCCAGGGGCGTAGCAATCAGCCCCAGCATTTT.

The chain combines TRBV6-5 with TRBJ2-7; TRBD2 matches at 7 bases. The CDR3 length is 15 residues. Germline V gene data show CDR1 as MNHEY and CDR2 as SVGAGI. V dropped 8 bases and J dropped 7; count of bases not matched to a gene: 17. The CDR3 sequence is CASPGLGGSLREQYF. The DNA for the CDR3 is TGTGCCAGCCCGGGACTCGGGGGGAGCCTTCGGGAGCAGTACTTC.

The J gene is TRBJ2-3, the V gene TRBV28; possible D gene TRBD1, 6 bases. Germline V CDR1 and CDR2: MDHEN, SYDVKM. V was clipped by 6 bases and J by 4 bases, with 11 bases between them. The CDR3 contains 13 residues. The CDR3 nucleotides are TGTGCCAGCAGCATAGGGGGTGCAGATACGCAGTATTTT. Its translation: CASSIGGADTQYF.

For the CDR3, the DNA is TGTGCCAGCAGCTTTCAAGCTTCGACTAGCGGCGAGCAGTTCTTC. Its protein is CASSFQASTSGEQFF. The chain uses TRBV5-4 and TRBJ2-1, with TRBD2 matching over 9 bases. The germline V gene has CDR1 SGHNT and CDR2 YYREEE (reference sequence). The CDR3 is 15 residues long. Unmatched junction bases numbered 10, after V lost 2 bases and J lost 10 bases. The full variable domain, rest sourced from reference TRBV5-4 and TRBJ2-1, is ETGVTQSPTHLIKTRGQQVTLRCSSQSGHNTVSWYQQALGQGPQFIFQYYREEENGRGNFPPRFSGLQFPNYSSELNVNALELDDSALYLCASSFQASTSGEQFFGPGTRLTVL.

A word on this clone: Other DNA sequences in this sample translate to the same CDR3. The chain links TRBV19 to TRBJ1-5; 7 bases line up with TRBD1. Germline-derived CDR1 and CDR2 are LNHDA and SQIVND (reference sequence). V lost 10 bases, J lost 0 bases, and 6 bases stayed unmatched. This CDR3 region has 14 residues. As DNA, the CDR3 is TGTGCCACCTCGGGACAGTCTAGCAATCAGCCCCAGCATTTT. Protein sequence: CATSGQSSNQPQHF.